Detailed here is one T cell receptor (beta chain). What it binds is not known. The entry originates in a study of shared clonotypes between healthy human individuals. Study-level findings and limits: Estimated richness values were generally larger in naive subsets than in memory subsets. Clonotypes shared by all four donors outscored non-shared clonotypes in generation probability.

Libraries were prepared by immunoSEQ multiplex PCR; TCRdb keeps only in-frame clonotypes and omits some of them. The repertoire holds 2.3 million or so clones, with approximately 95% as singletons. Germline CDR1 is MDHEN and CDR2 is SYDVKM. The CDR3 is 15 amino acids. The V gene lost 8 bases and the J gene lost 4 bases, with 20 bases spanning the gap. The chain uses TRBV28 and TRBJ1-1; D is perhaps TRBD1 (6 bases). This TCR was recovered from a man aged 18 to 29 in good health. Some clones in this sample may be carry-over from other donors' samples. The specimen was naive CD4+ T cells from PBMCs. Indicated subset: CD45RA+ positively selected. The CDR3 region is CASRKQVPGVTEAFF. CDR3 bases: TGTGCCAGCCGCAAACAGGTCCCAGGGGTCACTGAAGCTTTCTTT.